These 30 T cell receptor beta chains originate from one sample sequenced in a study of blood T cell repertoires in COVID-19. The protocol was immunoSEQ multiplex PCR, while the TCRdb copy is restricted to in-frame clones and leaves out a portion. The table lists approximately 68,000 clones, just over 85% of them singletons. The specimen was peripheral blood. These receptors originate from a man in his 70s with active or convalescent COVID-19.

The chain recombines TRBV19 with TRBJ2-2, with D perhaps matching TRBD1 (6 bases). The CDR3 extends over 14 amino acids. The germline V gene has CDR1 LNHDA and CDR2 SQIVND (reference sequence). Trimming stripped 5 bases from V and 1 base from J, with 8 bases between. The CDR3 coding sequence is TGTGCCAGTAGTGTGGGACAGAACACCGGGGAGCTGTTTTTT. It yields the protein CASSVGQNTGELFF.

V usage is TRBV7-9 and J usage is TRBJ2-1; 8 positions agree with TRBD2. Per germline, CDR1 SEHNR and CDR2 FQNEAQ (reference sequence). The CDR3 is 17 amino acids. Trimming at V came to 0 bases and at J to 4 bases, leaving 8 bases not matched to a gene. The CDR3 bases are TGTGCCAGCAGCTTAGCCCCAGCGGGAGTAGGGTACAATGAGCAGTTCTTC. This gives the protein CASSLAPAGVGYNEQFF.

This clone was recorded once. CDR3 region: CASRGVGDYEKLFF. The CDR3 DNA is TGTGCCAGCAGGGGGGTAGGGGACTATGAAAAACTGTTTTTT. The chain has TRBV5-7 and TRBJ1-4; D may be TRBD1 (5 bases). TRBV5-7 is an ORF, with its function uncertain. The CDR3 extends over 14 amino acids. Trimming stripped 5 bases from V and 6 bases from J, with 14 bases between.

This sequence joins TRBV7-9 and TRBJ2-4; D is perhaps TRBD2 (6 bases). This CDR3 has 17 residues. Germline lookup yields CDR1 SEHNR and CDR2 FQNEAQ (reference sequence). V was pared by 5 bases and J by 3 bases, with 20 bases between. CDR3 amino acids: CASSHSLAGTHKNIQYF. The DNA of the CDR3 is TGTGCCAGCAGCCATTCCCTGGCGGGGACGCACAAAAACATTCAGTACTTC.

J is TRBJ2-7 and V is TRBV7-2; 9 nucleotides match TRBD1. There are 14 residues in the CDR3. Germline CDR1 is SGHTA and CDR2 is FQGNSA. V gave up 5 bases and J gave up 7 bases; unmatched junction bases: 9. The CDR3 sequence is CASSPIQGAGEQYF. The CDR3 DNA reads TGTGCCAGCAGCCCGATACAGGGGGCGGGAGAGCAGTACTTC.

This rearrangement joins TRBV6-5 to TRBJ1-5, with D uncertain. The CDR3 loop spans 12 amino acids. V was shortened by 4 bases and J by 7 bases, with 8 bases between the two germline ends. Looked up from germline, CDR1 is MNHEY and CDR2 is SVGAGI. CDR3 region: CASSSPLQPQHF. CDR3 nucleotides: TGTGCCAGCAGTTCCCCCCTGCAGCCCCAGCATTTT.

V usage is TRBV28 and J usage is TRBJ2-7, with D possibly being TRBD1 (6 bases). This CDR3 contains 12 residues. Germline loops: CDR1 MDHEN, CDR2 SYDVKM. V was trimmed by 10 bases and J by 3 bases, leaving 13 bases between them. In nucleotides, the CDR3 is TGTGCCACTTCGGACAGTTTCTACGAGCAGTACTTC. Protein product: CATSDSFYEQYF.

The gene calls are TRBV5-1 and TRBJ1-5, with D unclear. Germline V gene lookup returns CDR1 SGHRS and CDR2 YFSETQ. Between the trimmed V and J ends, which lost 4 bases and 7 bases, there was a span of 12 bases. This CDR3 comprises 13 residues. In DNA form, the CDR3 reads TGCGCCAGCAGCCCGGGAGGTAGGCAGCCCCAGCATTTT. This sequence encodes CASSPGGRQPQHF.

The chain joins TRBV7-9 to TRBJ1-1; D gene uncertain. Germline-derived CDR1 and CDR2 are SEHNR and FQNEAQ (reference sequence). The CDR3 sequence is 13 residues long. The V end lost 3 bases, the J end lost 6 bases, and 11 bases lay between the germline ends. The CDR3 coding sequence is TGTGCCAGCAGCTTTTATAGTACGGCTGAAGCTTTCTTT. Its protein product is CASSFYSTAEAFF.

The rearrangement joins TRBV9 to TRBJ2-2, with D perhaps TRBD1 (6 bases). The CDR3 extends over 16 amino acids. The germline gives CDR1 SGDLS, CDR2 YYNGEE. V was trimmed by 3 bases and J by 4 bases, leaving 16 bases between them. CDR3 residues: CASSGKSRGSTGELFF. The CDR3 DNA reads TGTGCCAGCAGCGGAAAGAGCAGGGGCAGCACCGGGGAGCTGTTTTTT. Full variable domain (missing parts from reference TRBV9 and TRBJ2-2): DSGVTQTPKHLITATGQRVTLRCSPRSGDLSVYWYQQSLDQGLQFLIQYYNGEERAKGNILERFSAQQFPDLHSELNLSSLELGDSALYFCASSGKSRGSTGELFFGEGSRLTVL.

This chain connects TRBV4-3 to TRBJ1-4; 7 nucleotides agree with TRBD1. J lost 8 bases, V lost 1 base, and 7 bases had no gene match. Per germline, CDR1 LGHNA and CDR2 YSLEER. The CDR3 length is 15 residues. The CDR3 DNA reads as TGCGCCAGCAGCCAAGGGCAAGGGGGCCGGGAAAAACTGTTTTTT. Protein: CASSQGQGGREKLFF.

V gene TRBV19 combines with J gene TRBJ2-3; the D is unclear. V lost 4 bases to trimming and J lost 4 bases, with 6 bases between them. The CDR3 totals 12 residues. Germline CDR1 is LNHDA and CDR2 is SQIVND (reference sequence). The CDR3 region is CASSNRADTQYF. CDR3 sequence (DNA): TGTGCCAGTAGTAACAGAGCAGATACGCAGTATTTT.

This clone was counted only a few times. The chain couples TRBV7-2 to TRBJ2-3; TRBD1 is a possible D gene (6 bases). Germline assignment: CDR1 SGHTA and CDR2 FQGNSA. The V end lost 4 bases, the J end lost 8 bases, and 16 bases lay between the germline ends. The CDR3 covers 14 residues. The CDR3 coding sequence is TGTGCCAGCAGCTCAGGACAGCAGATAGGTACGCAGTATTTT. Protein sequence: CASSSGQQIGTQYF.

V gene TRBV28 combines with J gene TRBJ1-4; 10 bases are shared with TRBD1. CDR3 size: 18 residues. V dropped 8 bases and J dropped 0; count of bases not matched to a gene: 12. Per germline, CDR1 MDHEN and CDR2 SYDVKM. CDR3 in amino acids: CASDTTGGPTATNEKLFF. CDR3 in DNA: TGTGCCAGCGATACGACAGGGGGCCCTACAGCAACTAATGAAAAACTGTTTTTT.

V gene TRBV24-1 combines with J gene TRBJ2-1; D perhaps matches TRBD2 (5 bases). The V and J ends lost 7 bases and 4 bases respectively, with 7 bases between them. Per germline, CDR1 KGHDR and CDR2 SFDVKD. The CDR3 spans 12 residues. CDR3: CATSPGYNEQFF. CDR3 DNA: TGTGCCACCAGCCCGGGGTACAATGAGCAGTTCTTC.

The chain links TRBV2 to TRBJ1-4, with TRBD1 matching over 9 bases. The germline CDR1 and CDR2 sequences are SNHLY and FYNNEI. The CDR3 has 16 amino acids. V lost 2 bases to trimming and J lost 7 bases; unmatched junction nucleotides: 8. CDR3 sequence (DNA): TGTGCCAGCAGTGAAAGGTTTACAGGGGGCCGTGAAAAACTGTTTTTT. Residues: CASSERFTGGREKLFF.

CDR3 bases: TGTGCCAGTAGTATAGCCCACAGGGGTTCTGATGAGCAGTTCTTC. Translation: CASSIAHRGSDEQFF. The chain employs TRBV19 and TRBJ2-1, with 7 bases aligning to TRBD1. Trimming cost V 1 base and J 8 bases; bases outside gene matches: 8. Germline V gene lookup returns CDR1 LNHDA and CDR2 SQIVND (reference sequence). This CDR3 has 15 amino acids.

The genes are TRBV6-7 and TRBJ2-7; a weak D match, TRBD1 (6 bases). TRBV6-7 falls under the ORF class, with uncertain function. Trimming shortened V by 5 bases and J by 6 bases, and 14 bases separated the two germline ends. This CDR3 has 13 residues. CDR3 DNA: TGTGCCAGCAGTGTTGGGGGCTACTGCGAGCAGTACTTC. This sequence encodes CASSVGGYCEQYF.

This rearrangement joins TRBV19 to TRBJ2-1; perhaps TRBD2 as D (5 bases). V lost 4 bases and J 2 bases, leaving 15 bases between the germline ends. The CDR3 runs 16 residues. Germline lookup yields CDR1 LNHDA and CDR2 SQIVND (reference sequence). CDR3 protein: CASSRRVGLTYNEQFF. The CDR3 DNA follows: TGTGCCAGTAGTAGAAGGGTCGGACTTACCTACAATGAGCAGTTCTTC.

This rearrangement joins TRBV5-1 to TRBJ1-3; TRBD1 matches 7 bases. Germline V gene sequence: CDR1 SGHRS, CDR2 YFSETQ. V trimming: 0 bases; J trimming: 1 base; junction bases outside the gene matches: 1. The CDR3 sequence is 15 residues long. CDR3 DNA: TGCGCCAGCAGCTTGGTGACAGGGTCTGGAAACACCATATATTTT. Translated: CASSLVTGSGNTIYF.

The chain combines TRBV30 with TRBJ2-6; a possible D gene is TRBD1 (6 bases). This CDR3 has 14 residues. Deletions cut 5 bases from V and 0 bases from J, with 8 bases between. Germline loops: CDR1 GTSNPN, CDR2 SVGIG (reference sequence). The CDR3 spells CAWDRSSGANVLTF. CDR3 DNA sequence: TGTGCCTGGGACAGGAGCTCTGGGGCCAACGTCCTGACTTTC.

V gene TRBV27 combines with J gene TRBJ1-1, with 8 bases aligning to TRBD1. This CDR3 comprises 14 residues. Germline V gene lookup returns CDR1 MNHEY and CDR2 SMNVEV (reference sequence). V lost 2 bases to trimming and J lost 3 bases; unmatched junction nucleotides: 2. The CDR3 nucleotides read TGTGCCAGCAGTTTACAGGGGGCGCACACTGAAGCTTTCTTT. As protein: CASSLQGAHTEAFF.

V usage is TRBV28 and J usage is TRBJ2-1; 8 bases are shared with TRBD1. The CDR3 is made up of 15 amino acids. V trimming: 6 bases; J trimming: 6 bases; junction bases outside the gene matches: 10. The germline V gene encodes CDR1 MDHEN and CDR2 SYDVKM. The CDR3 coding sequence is TGTGCCAGCAGCCGCGCCGGGACAGGTGTCAATGAGCAGTTCTTC. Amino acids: CASSRAGTGVNEQFF.

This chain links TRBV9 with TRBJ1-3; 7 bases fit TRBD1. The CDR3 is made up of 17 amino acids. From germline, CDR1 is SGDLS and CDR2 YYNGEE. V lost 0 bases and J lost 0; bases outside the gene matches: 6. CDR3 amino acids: CASSVDSGGSSGNTIYF. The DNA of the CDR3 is TGTGCCAGCAGCGTAGATTCAGGGGGATCCTCTGGAAACACCATATATTTT.

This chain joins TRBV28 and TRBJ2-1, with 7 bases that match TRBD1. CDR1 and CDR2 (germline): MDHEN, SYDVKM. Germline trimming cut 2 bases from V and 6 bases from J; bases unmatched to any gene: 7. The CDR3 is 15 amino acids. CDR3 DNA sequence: TGTGCCAGCAGTTTAGGGGGCACAGGGGTCAATGAGCAGTTCTTC. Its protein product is CASSLGGTGVNEQFF.

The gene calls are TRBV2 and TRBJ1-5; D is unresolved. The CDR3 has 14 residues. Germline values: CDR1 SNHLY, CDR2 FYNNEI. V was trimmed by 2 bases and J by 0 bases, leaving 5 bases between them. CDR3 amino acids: CASSELASNQPQHF. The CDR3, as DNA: TGTGCCAGCAGTGAATTGGCTAGCAATCAGCCCCAGCATTTT.

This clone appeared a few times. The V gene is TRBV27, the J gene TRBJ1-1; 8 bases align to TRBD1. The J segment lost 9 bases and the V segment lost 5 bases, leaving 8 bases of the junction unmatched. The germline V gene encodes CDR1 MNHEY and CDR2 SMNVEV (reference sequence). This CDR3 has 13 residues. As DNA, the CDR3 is TGTGCCAGCAGTGAGGGACAGGCTTTTAAAGCTTTCTTT. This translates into CASSEGQAFKAFF.

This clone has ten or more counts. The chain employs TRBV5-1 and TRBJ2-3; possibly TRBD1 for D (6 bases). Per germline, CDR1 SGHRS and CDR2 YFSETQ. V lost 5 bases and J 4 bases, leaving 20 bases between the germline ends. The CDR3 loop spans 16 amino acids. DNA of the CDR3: TGCGCCAGCAGGGCTACCCGGACAGATCTTCCAGATACGCAGTATTTT. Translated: CASRATRTDLPDTQYF.

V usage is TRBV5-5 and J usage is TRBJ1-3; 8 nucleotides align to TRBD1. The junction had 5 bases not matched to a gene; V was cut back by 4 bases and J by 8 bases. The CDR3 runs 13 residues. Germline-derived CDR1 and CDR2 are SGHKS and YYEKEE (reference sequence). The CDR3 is CASSRTGSDTIYF. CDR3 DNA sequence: TGTGCCAGCAGCCGGACAGGGTCGGACACCATATATTTT. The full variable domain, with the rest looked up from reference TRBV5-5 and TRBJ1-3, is DAGVTQSPTHLIKTRGQQVTLRCSPISGHKSVSWYQQVLGQGPQFIFQYYEKEERGRGNFPDRFSARQFPNYSSELNVNALLLGDSALYLCASSRTGSDTIYFGEGSWLTVV.

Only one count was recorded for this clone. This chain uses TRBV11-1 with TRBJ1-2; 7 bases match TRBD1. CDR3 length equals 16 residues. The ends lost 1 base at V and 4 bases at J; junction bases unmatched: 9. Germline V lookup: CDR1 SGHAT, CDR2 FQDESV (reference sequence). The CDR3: CASSLGGTASFYGYTF. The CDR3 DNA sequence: TGTGCCAGCAGCTTAGGAGGGACAGCATCCTTCTATGGCTACACCTTC. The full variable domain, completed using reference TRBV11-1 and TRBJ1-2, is EAEVAQSPRYKITEKSQAVAFWCDPISGHATLYWYRQILGQGPELLVQFQDESVVDDSQLPKDRFSAERLKGVDSTLKIQPAELGDSAMYLCASSLGGTASFYGYTFGSGTRLTVV.